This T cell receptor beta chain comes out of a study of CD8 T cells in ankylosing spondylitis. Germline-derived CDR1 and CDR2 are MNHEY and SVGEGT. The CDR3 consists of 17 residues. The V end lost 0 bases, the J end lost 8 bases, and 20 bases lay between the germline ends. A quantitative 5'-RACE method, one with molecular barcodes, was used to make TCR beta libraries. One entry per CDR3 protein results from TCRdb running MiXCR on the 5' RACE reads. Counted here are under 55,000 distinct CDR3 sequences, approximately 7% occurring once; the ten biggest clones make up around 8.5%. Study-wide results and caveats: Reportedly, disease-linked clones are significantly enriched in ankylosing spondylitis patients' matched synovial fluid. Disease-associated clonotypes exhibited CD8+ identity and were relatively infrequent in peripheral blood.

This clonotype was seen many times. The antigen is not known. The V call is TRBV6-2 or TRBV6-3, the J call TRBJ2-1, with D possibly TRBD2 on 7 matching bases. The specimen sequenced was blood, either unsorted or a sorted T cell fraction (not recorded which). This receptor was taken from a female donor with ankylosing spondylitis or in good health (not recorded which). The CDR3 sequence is CASSYSRGAAVFDEQFF. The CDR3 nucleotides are TGTGCCAGCAGTTACTCTCGGGGGGCCGCGGTTTTCGATGAGCAGTTCTTC.